This TCR beta chain was obtained from a study of CD8+CD57+ T cells in acquired aplastic anemia. The CDR3 extends over 14 amino acids. Per germline, CDR1 ENHRY and CDR2 SYGVKD. Selection for sequencing was limited to patients who had shown CD8+CD57+ cell expansion by flow cytometry. Genomic DNA acted as the template from which TCR beta VDJ combination and CDR3 sequence profiling were carried out. TCRdb re-called the reads with MiXCR, one entry per CDR3 protein. This sample has a few hundred thousand distinct CDR3 sequences; less than 35% occur once, and the top ten carry 0.82%. About this clonotype: Relative to the germline gene, one junction end is altered; a read error may explain this.

Material for sequencing was sorted CD4+, CD8+, or CD8+CD57+ T cells (not recorded which) from PBMCs. V and J are TRBV10-3 and TRBJ2-7; D uncertain. The clonotype originates from a human donor with aplastic anemia. CDR3 sequence reads: CASSVSGSSYEQYF. The CDR3 DNA reads as TGTGCCAGCAGTGTGTCAGGCAGCTCCTACGAGCAGTACTTC.